This T cell receptor beta chain emerged from a study of shared T cell receptors in the human thymus. This CDR3 region has 11 residues. From germline, CDR1 is MDHEN and CDR2 SYDVKM. The V end lost 5 bases, the J end lost 14 bases, and 14 bases lay between the germline ends. Data came from immunoSEQ multiplex PCR; TCRdb stores just in-frame clones and leaves some out. The sample records about 660,000 clones, around 89% being singletons. These same data were also listed under a study on human thymus T cells. As that study records: Finnish infants who were healthy and having corrective surgery for congenital heart defects made up the donors. Within thymic and blood repertoires, V and J gene usage appeared to be biased.

This chain links TRBV28 with TRBJ2-3, with D unresolved. The clonotype originates from a boy under three years old with a congenital heart defect. What was sequenced was thymocytes. The CDR3 reads CASSVRLSRYF. CDR3 in DNA: TGTGCCAGCAGTGTACGACTGTCCCGGTATTTT.